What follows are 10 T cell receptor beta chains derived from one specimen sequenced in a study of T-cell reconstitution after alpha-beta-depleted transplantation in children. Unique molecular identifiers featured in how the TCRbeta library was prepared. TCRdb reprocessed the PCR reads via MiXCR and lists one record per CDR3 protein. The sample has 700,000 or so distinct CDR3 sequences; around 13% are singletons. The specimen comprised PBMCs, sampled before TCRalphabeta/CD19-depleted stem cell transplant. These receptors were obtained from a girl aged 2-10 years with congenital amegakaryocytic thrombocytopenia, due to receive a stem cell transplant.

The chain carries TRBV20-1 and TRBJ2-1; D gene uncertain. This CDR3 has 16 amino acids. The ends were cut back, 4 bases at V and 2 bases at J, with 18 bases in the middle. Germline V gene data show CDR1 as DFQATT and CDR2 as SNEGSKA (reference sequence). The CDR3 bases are TGCAGTGCTACCTCGAAGTTTGCGATCCCCTACAATGAGCAGTTCTTC. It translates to CSATSKFAIPYNEQFF.

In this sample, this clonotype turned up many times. The CDR3 DNA is TGTGCCAGCAGCGCCCAGGGGCCCGGGGAGCTGTTTTTT. It encodes CASSAQGPGELFF. This rearrangement joins TRBV9 to TRBJ2-2; TRBD1 might be the D (6 bases). The CDR3 is made up of 13 amino acids. The germline CDR1 and CDR2 sequences are SGDLS and YYNGEE. Deletions cut 3 bases from V and 6 bases from J, with 9 bases between.

CDR3 nucleotide sequence: TGTGCCAGCAGCTCTTTGGGTTCTGAAGCTTTCTTT. It yields the protein CASSSLGSEAFF. The chain employs TRBV5-5 and TRBJ1-1; D is undetermined. The V gene lost 3 bases and the J gene lost 6 bases, with 9 bases spanning the gap. The germline gives CDR1 SGHKS, CDR2 YYEKEE (reference sequence). This CDR3 has 12 amino acids.

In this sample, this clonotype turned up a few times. The CDR3 region has the DNA TGTGCCATCGCCGACCTTTACAATGAGCAGTTCTTC. Protein sequence: CAIADLYNEQFF. J is TRBJ2-1 and V is TRBV10-3; D gene uncertain. The germline V gene encodes CDR1 ENHRY and CDR2 SYGVKD. The CDR3 loop spans 12 amino acids. V was cut by 8 bases and J by 4 bases, with 9 bases left in between.

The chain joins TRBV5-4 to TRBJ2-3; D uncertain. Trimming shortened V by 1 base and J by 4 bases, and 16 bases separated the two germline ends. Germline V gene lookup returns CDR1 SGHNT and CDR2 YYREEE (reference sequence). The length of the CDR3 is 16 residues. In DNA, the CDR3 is TGTGCCAGCAGCTTGAAGACCGCTAGACGGGCAGATACGCAGTATTTT. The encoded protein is CASSLKTARRADTQYF.

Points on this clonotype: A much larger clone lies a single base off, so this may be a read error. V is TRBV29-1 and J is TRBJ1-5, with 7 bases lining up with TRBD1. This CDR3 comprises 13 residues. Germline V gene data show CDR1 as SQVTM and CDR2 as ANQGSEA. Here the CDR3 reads CSVGAQGNHPQHF. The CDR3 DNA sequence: TGCAGCGTTGGCGCACAGGGGAATCACCCCCAGCATTTT. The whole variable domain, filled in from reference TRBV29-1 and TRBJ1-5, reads SAVISQKPSRDICQRGTSLTIQCQVDSQVTMMFWYRQQPGQSLTLIATANQGSEATYESGFVIDKFPISRPNLTFSTLTVSNMSPEDSSIYLCSVGAQGNHPQHFGDGTRLSIL.

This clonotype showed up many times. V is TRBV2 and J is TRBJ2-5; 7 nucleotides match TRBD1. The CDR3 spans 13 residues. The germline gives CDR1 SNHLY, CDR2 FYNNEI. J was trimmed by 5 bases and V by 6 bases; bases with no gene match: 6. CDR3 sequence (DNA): TGTGCCAGCAGGAAAAGGGGGCTTGAGACCCAGTACTTC. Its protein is CASRKRGLETQYF. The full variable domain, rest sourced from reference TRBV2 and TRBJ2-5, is EPEVTQTPSHQVTQMGQEVILRCVPISNHLYFYWYRQILGQKVEFLVSFYNNEISEKSEIFDDQFSVERPDGSNFTLKIRSTKLEDSAMYFCASRKRGLETQYFGPGTRLLVL.

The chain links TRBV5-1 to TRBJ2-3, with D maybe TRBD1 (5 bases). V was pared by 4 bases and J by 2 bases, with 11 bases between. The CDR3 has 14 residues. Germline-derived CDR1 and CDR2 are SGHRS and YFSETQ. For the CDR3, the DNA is TGCGCCAGCAGCACCGGACAATCCACAGATACGCAGTATTTT. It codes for CASSTGQSTDTQYF.

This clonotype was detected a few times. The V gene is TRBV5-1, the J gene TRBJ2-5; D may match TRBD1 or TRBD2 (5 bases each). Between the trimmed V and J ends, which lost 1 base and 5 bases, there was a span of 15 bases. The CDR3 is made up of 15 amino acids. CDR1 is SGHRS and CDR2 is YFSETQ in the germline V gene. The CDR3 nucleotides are TGCGCCAGCAGCTTGATGACGGCAGGGAGTGAGACCCAGTACTTC. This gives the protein CASSLMTAGSETQYF.

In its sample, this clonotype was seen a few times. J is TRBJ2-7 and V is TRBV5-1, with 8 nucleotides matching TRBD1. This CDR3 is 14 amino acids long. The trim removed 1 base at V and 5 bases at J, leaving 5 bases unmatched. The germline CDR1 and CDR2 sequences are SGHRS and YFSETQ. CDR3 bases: TGCGCCAGCAGCTTGAGCGACAGGGGACACGAGCAGTACTTC. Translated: CASSLSDRGHEQYF.